The 22 T cell receptor beta chains listed next were all sequenced from one sample in a study of kidney transplant recipient with SARS-CoV-2 infection. MiXCR, run by TCRdb on the reads, gives a single entry per CDR3 protein. The repertoire holds some 220,000 distinct CDR3 sequences, about 30% seen once, with almost 7.5% in the top ten. Material: a blood sample, obtained at baseline and on approximately day 120 from a kidney transplant recipient. The receptors were gathered from a male patient aged 30 to 40 who had COVID-19 and was a kidney transplant recipient. The graft donor may be the source of some T cells.

In the case of this clonotype: A much more abundant neighbour one base away suggests this may be a read error. As the CDR3 is not closed by the conserved phenylalanine or tryptophan, this likely results from a read error. The J gene is TRBJ2-7, the V gene TRBV19; 8 bases are shared with TRBD2. CDR1 is LNHDA, CDR2 SQIVND, per germline (reference sequence). J was trimmed by 6 bases and V by 3 bases; bases with no gene match: 10. The CDR3 is 15 amino acids. Here the CDR3 reads CASSIRPGGPVEQYS. The CDR3 DNA reads as TGTGCCAGTAGTATCCGACCGGGAGGGCCGGTCGAGCAGTACTCC.

This chain links TRBV12-3 or TRBV12-4 with TRBJ1-2; TRBD1 is a possible D gene (6 bases). The CDR3 runs 17 residues. The V gene lost 4 bases and the J gene lost 4 bases, with 22 bases spanning the gap. The CDR3 DNA sequence: TGTGCCAGCAGTTATAGGGACACAGCAGGAAAGACCTATGGCTACACCTTC. It encodes CASSYRDTAGKTYGYTF.

This clonotype was counted many times. The chain joins TRBV7-4 to TRBJ1-2; D gene uncertain. The CDR3 runs 17 residues. Germline CDR1 SGHVT, CDR2 SQSDAQ. Between the trimmed V and J ends, which lost 3 bases and 4 bases, there was a span of 21 bases. For the CDR3, the DNA is TGTGCCAGCAGCTTTCACAATTCAGCTCGAAAGACCTATGGCTACACCTTC. The encoded protein is CASSFHNSARKTYGYTF.

V and J are TRBV9 and TRBJ2-1, with 15 bases matching TRBD2. The CDR3 extends over 16 amino acids. Per germline, CDR1 SGDLS and CDR2 YYNGEE. The trim removed 4 bases at V and 13 bases at J, leaving 12 bases unmatched. CDR3 region: CASSPGLAGGRVYQFF. In DNA, the CDR3 is TGTGCCAGCAGCCCAGGACTAGCGGGGGGGCGAGTGTATCAGTTCTTC. Supplemented by reference TRBV9 and TRBJ2-1, the full variable domain reads DSGVTQTPKHLITATGQRVTLRCSPRSGDLSVYWYQQSLDQGLQFLIQYYNGEERAKGNILERFSAQQFPDLHSELNLSSLELGDSALYFCASSPGLAGGRVYQFFGPGTRLTVL.

Concerning this clonotype: A far larger clone is one nucleotide away, so this likely arose from a read error. V gene TRBV7-7 combines with J gene TRBJ1-4; no clear D. Trimming took off 3 bases at V and 7 bases at J, with 15 bases between the two ends. Germline values: CDR1 SSHAT, CDR2 FNYEAQ (reference sequence). This CDR3 has 15 residues. The CDR3 DNA reads as TGTGCCAGCAGCTTCGACCCAAGGGCGGGTGAAAAACTGTTTTTT. Translated: CASSFDPRAGEKLFF.

In its sample, this clonotype was seen many times. The genes are TRBV4-1 and TRBJ1-3, with a tentative D call TRBD1 (5 bases). CDR3 length: 17 residues. CDR1 is MGHRA and CDR2 is YSYEKL in the germline V gene. V lost 0 bases to trimming and J lost 4 bases, with 16 bases between them. CDR3 sequence: CASSQDFGRGAGNTIYF. CDR3 in DNA: TGCGCCAGCAGCCAAGATTTTGGCAGAGGGGCCGGAAACACCATATATTTT.

Notes on this clonotype: A much more abundant neighbour one base away suggests this may be a read error. V usage is TRBV3-1 and J usage is TRBJ1-2; D gene unclear. There are 14 residues in the CDR3. Germline assignment: CDR1 LGHDT and CDR2 YNNKEL (reference sequence). This chain's CDR3 is CASSQQSAGKGCTF. The CDR3 region has the DNA TGTGCCAGCAGCCAACAATCGGCAGGAAAAGGCTGCACCTTC. Combining the CDR3 with reference TRBV3-1 and TRBJ1-2 gives the whole variable domain DTAVSQTPKYLVTQMGNDKSIKCEQNLGHDTMYWYKQDSKKFLKIMFSYNNKELIINETVPNRFSPKSPDKAHLNLHINSLELGDSAVYFCASSQQSAGKGCTFGSGTRLTVV.

Regarding this clonotype: This clone may be a read error of a much larger clone one base away. The J gene is TRBJ1-6, the V gene TRBV6-8; D is uncertain. V was trimmed by 4 bases and J by 6 bases, leaving 13 bases between them. Germline-derived CDR1 and CDR2 are MNHGY and SAAAGT. The CDR3 runs to 15 residues. The CDR3 reads CASSLREGSNSPLHF. The CDR3 DNA reads as TGTGCCAGCAGTTTGCGGGAGGGTAGTAATTCACCCCTCCACTTT.

This clonotype was counted at least ten times. V is TRBV3-1 and J is TRBJ1-2, with D unresolved. CDR3 length equals 13 residues. CDR1 is LGHDT, CDR2 YNNKEL, per germline (reference sequence). Trimming shortened V by 1 base and J by 3 bases, and 6 bases separated the two germline ends. The CDR3 is CASSQGLYYGYTF. In DNA, the CDR3 is TGTGCCAGCAGCCAAGGGCTGTACTATGGCTACACCTTC.

This clonotype was recorded at least ten times. The chain links TRBV6-5 to TRBJ1-2; no firm D call. This CDR3 contains 17 residues. Germline loops: CDR1 MNHEY, CDR2 SVGAGI. The V end lost 5 bases, the J end lost 4 bases, and 23 bases lay between the germline ends. The CDR3: CASSKLSSMRKTYGYTF. CDR3 DNA: TGTGCCAGCAGTAAACTGAGCTCTATGCGAAAGACCTATGGCTACACCTTC.

This clonotype was detected ten times or more. The rearrangement joins TRBV12-3 or TRBV12-4 to TRBJ1-2; no clear D gene. The CDR3 runs 17 residues. V dropped 1 base and J dropped 4 bases, with 19 bases sitting between them. This CDR3 is CASSLDSSFRKTYGYTF. CDR3 sequence (DNA): TGTGCCAGCAGTTTAGATAGCAGCTTCCGAAAGACCTATGGCTACACCTTC.

About this clonotype itself: A much larger clone differs from this one at a single base, so this may be a read error. This chain uses TRBV4-3 with TRBJ1-5; D not resolved. This CDR3 is built from 15 residues. The V end was cut by 3 bases, the J end by 1 base, with 10 bases between. Germline loops: CDR1 LGHNA, CDR2 YSLEER. The CDR3 is CASSQGSESNQPQHF. The CDR3 DNA is TGCGCCAGCAGCCAGGGATCAGAGAGCAATCAGCCCCAGCATTTT.

The chain joins TRBV7-8 to TRBJ2-7; no firm D call. Germline V lookup: CDR1 SGHVS, CDR2 FQNEAQ. The CDR3 runs to 12 residues. With 2 bases removed from V and 3 bases from J, the gap between germline ends came to 5 bases. This CDR3 is CASSLKGYEQYF. The CDR3 DNA sequence: TGTGCCAGCAGCTTAAAAGGCTACGAGCAGTACTTC.

Notes on this clonotype: The junction shows a germline mismatch at one end, possibly a read error. This chain links TRBV11-3 with TRBJ1-2; D unclear. Looked up from germline, CDR1 is SGHNT and CDR2 is YENEEA. CDR3 length: 17 amino acids. The CDR3 DNA reads as TGCGCCAGCAGCGGCAGTTGCGATCTCGGAAAGACCTATGGCTACGCCTTC. Translation: CASSGSCDLGKTYGYAF.

This clonotype came up a few times. CDR3 in amino acids: CGSGPADSRKTYGYTF. CDR3 DNA sequence: TGTGGCAGTGGGCCTGCTGATAGCCGAAAGACCTATGGCTACACCTTC. The V and J genes are TRBV8-2 and TRBJ1-2. TRBV8-2 has pseudogene status. CDR3 size: 16 residues.

In this sample, this clonotype turned up many times. This chain uses TRBV3-1 with TRBJ2-5; D not resolved. The germline CDR1 and CDR2 sequences are LGHDT and YNNKEL (reference sequence). Trimming removed 5 bases at V and 5 bases at J, with 24 bases between. The CDR3 totals 17 residues. This CDR3 reads CASSRVDPISFSETQYF. The DNA of the CDR3 is TGTGCCAGCAGCAGGGTCGATCCCATTTCTTTCTCTGAGACCCAGTACTTC.

Turning to this clonotype: A much more abundant neighbour one base away suggests this may be a read error. CDR3 loop: CASSLEAGLNEQYF. The CDR3 DNA reads as TGCGCCAGCAGCTTGGAAGCGGGGCTCAACGAGCAGTACTTC. V gene TRBV5-1 combines with J gene TRBJ2-7, with 7 bases matching TRBD2. Germline V gives CDR1 SGHRS, CDR2 YFSETQ. With V trimmed by 0 bases and J by 5 bases, 5 bases remained unmatched. The CDR3 is 14 amino acids.

As concerns this clonotype: This may be a read error: a much more frequent sequence differs by one nucleotide. The chain employs TRBV18 and TRBJ2-7, with D uncertain. The germline V and J ends were trimmed by 5 bases and 0 bases, with 17 bases remaining between them. Germline V CDR1 and CDR2: KGHSH, LQKENI. The CDR3 is 16 amino acids. This chain's CDR3 is CASSARGQGVSYEQYF. The CDR3 nucleotides read TGTGCCAGCTCAGCCAGAGGCCAAGGAGTCTCCTACGAGCAGTACTTC.

Comments on this clonotype: A much larger clone differs by one base, so this may be a read error. This chain links TRBV9 with TRBJ1-2, with D unresolved. Trimming left V 10 bases short and J 4 bases short, with 26 bases between. From germline, CDR1 is SGDLS and CDR2 YYNGEE. The CDR3 is made up of 16 amino acids. The CDR3 DNA sequence: TGTGCCGGCACAGCGTTGTACTCAAGAAAGACCTATGGCTACACCTTC. Protein product: CAGTALYSRKTYGYTF. The whole variable domain, filled in from reference TRBV9 and TRBJ1-2, reads DSGVTQTPKHLITATGQRVTLRCSPRSGDLSVYWYQQSLDQGLQFLIQYYNGEERAKGNILERFSAQQFPDLHSELNLSSLELGDSALYFCAGTALYSRKTYGYTFGSGTRLTVV.

J is TRBJ2-3 and V is TRBV7-2; TRBD2 agrees at 8 bases. The CDR3 is 17 amino acids. With V trimmed by 3 bases and J by 0 bases, 8 bases remained unmatched. In germline, CDR1 is SGHTA, CDR2 FQGNSA. The CDR3 DNA reads as TGTGCCAGCAGCTTGACCCTGACTAGCGATAGCACAGATACGCAGTATTTT. Residues: CASSLTLTSDSTDTQYF.

Many counts were recorded for this clonotype. In DNA form, the CDR3 reads TGTGCCAGCAGCCAGACAGGGACTGAAGCTTTCTTT. Translation gives CASSQTGTEAFF. The chain joins TRBV7-8 to TRBJ1-1, with TRBD1 identical over 7 bases. Trimming at V came to 5 bases and at J to 5 bases, leaving 2 bases not matched to a gene. This CDR3 is built from 12 residues. The V gene's germline CDR1 is SGHVS and CDR2 FQNEAQ.

This clonotype was picked up many times. V usage is TRBV28 and J usage is TRBJ2-2; possibly TRBD1 for D (6 bases). Germline V gene data show CDR1 as MDHEN and CDR2 as SYDVKM. The CDR3 loop spans 15 amino acids. V shed 6 bases and J shed 3 bases, with 14 bases lying between them. The CDR3 DNA is TGTGCCAGCAGATCTACAGGGATCGACACCGGGGAGCTGTTTTTT. Translating it yields CASRSTGIDTGELFF.